Shown below are 6 T cell receptor beta chains from a single sample sequenced in a study of metastatic and nonmetastatic thyroid tumors. Using MiXCR, TCRdb re-called clones from the PCR reads. This sample has about 20,000 clones; 20% to 25% occur once, and the top ten carry 5.5% to 6.5%. Patients were all untreated before their thyroid surgery. Source material: tumor tissue. These receptor sequences come from a female donor with papillary thyroid cancer or a benign thyroid nodule (not recorded which). Some clones in this sample may be carry-over from other donors' samples.

The sample holds many counts of this clone. The chain joins TRBV29-1 to TRBJ1-1; D is undetermined. The CDR3 sequence is 12 residues long. In germline, CDR1 is SQVTM, CDR2 ANQGSEA. The V end lost 6 bases, the J end lost 0 bases, and 8 bases lay between the germline ends. This CDR3 reads CSVRALNTEAFF. The CDR3 DNA is TGCAGCGTGAGGGCGTTGAACACTGAAGCTTTCTTT. The full variable domain, completed using reference TRBV29-1 and TRBJ1-1, is SAVISQKPSRDICQRGTSLTIQCQVDSQVTMMFWYRQQPGQSLTLIATANQGSEATYESGFVIDKFPISRPNLTFSTLTVSNMSPEDSSIYLCSVRALNTEAFFGQGTRLTVV.

This clone has only a few counts. A much larger clone differs from this one at a single base, so this may be a read error. The chain is built from TRBV4-1 and TRBJ2-3; no clear D gene. The CDR3 contains 15 residues. CDR1 and CDR2 (germline): MGHRA, YSYEKL. V was clipped by 0 bases and J by 4 bases, with 11 bases between them. DNA of the CDR3: TGCGCCAGCAGCCAAGATTGGGCGGTAGCAGATACGCAGTATTTT. Encoded protein: CASSQDWAVADTQYF.

This clone has a count of ten or more. The CDR3 sequence is CASSYYAGELFF. The CDR3 DNA reads as TGTGCCAGCAGCTATTATGCCGGGGAGCTGTTTTTT. The rearrangement joins TRBV5-6 to TRBJ2-2; D is unclear. The CDR3 totals 12 residues. Germline CDR1 SGHDT, CDR2 YYEEEE. Trimming removed 3 bases from V and 6 bases from J, with 6 bases in between.

This clone was counted ten times or more. This sample includes further DNA sequences coding for the same CDR3. The rearrangement links TRBV27 to TRBJ2-3, with 8 bases identical to TRBD1. V dropped 3 bases and J dropped 2; count of bases not matched to a gene: 7. The CDR3 runs to 16 residues. Per the germline V gene, CDR1 is MNHEY and CDR2 is SMNVEV (reference sequence). CDR3 coding DNA: TGTGCCAGCAGTTTTGCAGGGGGCTACGCCACAGATACGCAGTATTTT. Amino acids: CASSFAGGYATDTQYF.

This clone was recorded many times. The chain carries TRBV5-8 and TRBJ2-5, with D perhaps matching TRBD1 (6 bases). Germline V gene sequence: CDR1 SGHTS, CDR2 YDEGEE. The CDR3 is 15 residues long. Trimming shortened V by 0 bases and J by 2 bases, and 11 bases separated the two germline ends. The CDR3 loop reads CASSLGRGLQETQYF. The CDR3, as DNA: TGTGCCAGCAGCTTGGGTAGGGGGTTACAAGAGACCCAGTACTTC.

This clone was seen more than once but under ten times. This chain connects TRBV27 to TRBJ2-7; TRBD2 matches at 8 bases. This CDR3 has 17 residues. Germline CDR1 is MNHEY and CDR2 is SMNVEV (reference sequence). V was pared by 6 bases and J by 2 bases, with 15 bases of the junction left unmatched. The CDR3 nucleotides read TGTGCCAGCAGGAGACCGGGAGGGGTGGATTTCCCCTACGAGCAGTACTTC. Protein sequence: CASRRPGGVDFPYEQYF.